This T cell receptor beta chain was profiled in a study of T-cell memory formation after mild COVID-19. The wider study: Largely donor-specific TCR clusters were found.

Study-wide points: Later expanders leaned CD4+, whereas clones that contracted between day 15 and 85 were balanced CD4/CD8. The finding that pre-infection memory included some responding clones suggested that cross-reactive memory joined.

With regard to this clonotype: Its matching antigen is unknown.

MiXCR, applied by TCRdb to the 5' RACE reads, yields one record per CDR3 protein. The sample contains around 200,000 distinct CDR3 sequences, approximately 30% of which appear only once. The germline V gene encodes CDR1 SGHTA and CDR2 FQGNSA. V gave up 5 bases and J gave up 2 bases; unmatched junction bases: 6. The CDR3 has 15 amino acids. This clonotype originated in an adult woman who had mild COVID-19 (a few samples of this study predate the infection). Cell type and time point are not known. The chain joins TRBV7-2 to TRBJ2-5, with 9 positions matching TRBD1. The specimen was PBMCs or a T cell subset sorted from them (not recorded which). The CDR3 nucleotides are TGTGCCAGCAGCATAGGGGGGACAGGGCAAGAGACCCAGTACTTC. Its translation is CASSIGGTGQETQYF.